A selection of T cell receptor beta chains follows, all from one sample in a study of fetal regulatory T cell absence and autoimmunity. Sequencing was performed with immunoSEQ multiplex PCR; in TCRdb, only in-frame clones are kept and a portion is missing. The sample carries about 50,000 clones, about 80% recorded once. What was sequenced was cord blood. These receptors all come from a newborn boy with IPEX syndrome. Both conserved end residues are part of each CDR3. Fields, in order: J gene, V gene, CDR3 length, D gene, CDR3 protein. A D gene is named only where the DNA matches it firmly.

J gene: TRBJ2-7; V gene: TRBV6-1; CDR3 length: 15; D gene: NA; CDR3 protein: CASRESTGRFYEQYF
J gene: TRBJ1-6; V gene: TRBV6-6; CDR3 length: 14; D gene: NA; CDR3 protein: CASSHQDSGSPLHF
J gene: TRBJ1-1; V gene: TRBV29-1; CDR3 length: 14; D gene: TRBD1; CDR3 protein: CSSHRGHMNTEAFF
J gene: TRBJ2-7; V gene: TRBV27; CDR3 length: 14; D gene: TRBD1; CDR3 protein: CASSPRTGGYEQYF
J gene: TRBJ2-3; V gene: TRBV5-1; CDR3 length: 14; D gene: NA; CDR3 protein: CASSLRGVTDTQYF
J gene: TRBJ2-1; V gene: TRBV4-1; CDR3 length: 15; D gene: TRBD2; CDR3 protein: CASSPLAGGYNEQFF
J gene: TRBJ2-3; V gene: TRBV7-2; CDR3 length: 17; D gene: TRBD2; CDR3 protein: CASSSRELAGAGDTQYF
J gene: TRBJ2-1; V gene: TRBV18; CDR3 length: 16; D gene: TRBD2; CDR3 protein: CASSPLQAGANNEQFF
J gene: TRBJ2-1; V gene: TRBV7-2; CDR3 length: 16; D gene: TRBD2; CDR3 protein: CASSPVAGGPWDEQFF
J gene: TRBJ2-5; V gene: TRBV5-4; CDR3 length: 15; D gene: NA; CDR3 protein: CASSPSGLVGETQYF
J gene: TRBJ2-5; V gene: TRBV30; CDR3 length: 15; D gene: TRBD2; CDR3 protein: CAWSVQRERIETQYF
J gene: TRBJ2-5; V gene: TRBV5-1; CDR3 length: 15; D gene: NA; CDR3 protein: CASSPAIERQETQYF